This T cell receptor (beta chain) was documented in a study of T cell repertoires in cytomegalovirus infection. Looking at the study overall: Used in the study were CMV epitopes, some recently identified and HLA-C-restricted, others well-studied and HLA-B-restricted. A matching HLA type, together with CMV infection, was signaled by public TCR beta signatures. General study points: Totalled public TCR beta family frequency picked out people who carried CMV plus the relevant HLA. In two of eight donors, the top clonotype was HLA-C-restricted CMV-specific.

TCRdb called the reads again in MiXCR, with one record for every CDR3 protein. The sample holds some 350,000 distinct CDR3 sequences, approximately 32% seen once. As regards this clonotype: What it binds is not known. A much more abundant neighbour one base away suggests this may be a read error.

The CDR3 runs 18 residues. Trimming cost V 6 bases and J 6 bases; bases outside gene matches: 13. CDR1 and CDR2 from the germline V gene are MNHNY and SVGAGI (reference sequence). This chain links TRBV6-6 with TRBJ2-1, with 14 bases matching TRBD2. This receptor was taken from a human donor in good health (CMV status not recorded). Some clones in this sample may be carry-over from other donors' samples. The specimen comprised cultured PBMCs, sampled from culture after CMV antigen stimulation. CDR3 amino acids: CASSSFKRLAGGGNEQFF. The CDR3 DNA sequence: TGTGCCAGCAGCTCATTTAAACGACTAGCGGGAGGGGGCAATGAGCAGTTCTTC.